One sample yielded the 32 T cell receptor beta chains listed below, sequenced in a study of tumor-infiltrating lymphocytes in primary liver carcinoma. A constant-region primer served to make TCR beta cDNA from roughly 500 ng total RNA. What produced the TCR beta libraries was three nested multiplex PCR rounds using slightly modified ARM-PCR. The opening two PCR rounds, nine to eleven cycles each, paired TRBV1-TRBV30 forward primers with a C-beta reverse primer. TCRdb ran MiXCR on the multiplex PCR reads and lists one entry per CDR3 protein. The sample records approximately 340,000 distinct CDR3 sequences, roughly two thirds being singletons. Out of unsorted whole blood came the blood RNA, and germline DNA was extracted as well. What was sequenced was peripheral blood. These receptors were obtained from a man aged 35-49 years with primary liver carcinoma and hepatitis B virus infection.

V gene TRBV7-9 combines with J gene TRBJ1-2; D gene unclear. Germline V lookup: CDR1 SEHNR, CDR2 FQNEAQ (reference sequence). The CDR3 extends over 14 amino acids. Between the trimmed V and J ends, which lost 5 bases and 6 bases, there was a span of 16 bases. The CDR3 DNA sequence: TGTGCCAGCAGCCTCGCGGGTCTGACCAATGGCTACACCTTC. It encodes CASSLAGLTNGYTF. The full variable domain, with the rest looked up from reference TRBV7-9 and TRBJ1-2, is DTGVSQNPRHKITKRGQNVTFRCDPISEHNRLYWYRQTLGQGPEFLTYFQNEAQLEKSRLLSDRFSAERPKGSFSTLEIQRTEQGDSAMYLCASSLAGLTNGYTFGSGTRLTVV.

Concerning this clonotype itself: A much larger clone is a single base away; this may be a read error. The rearrangement uses TRBV6-1 and TRBJ2-3; D unresolved. With 1 base removed from V and 1 base from J, the gap between germline ends came to 9 bases. The CDR3 runs to 15 residues. CDR1 MNHNS and CDR2 SASEGT come from the germline V gene. As DNA, the CDR3 is TGTGCCAGCAGTGAAGATCGAGCGCGCACAGATACGCAGTATTTT. Its protein is CASSEDRARTDTQYF.

This chain uses TRBV29-1 with TRBJ2-1; the D gene is possibly TRBD1 (6 bases). The germline V gene has CDR1 SQVTM and CDR2 ANQGSEA. CDR3 size: 14 residues. V lost 8 bases and J lost 2, with 16 bases in between. The CDR3 here is CSRIGQWTYNEQFF. CDR3 sequence (DNA): TGCAGCCGGATCGGACAGTGGACCTACAATGAGCAGTTCTTC.

About this clonotype itself: A read error is possible here, since a much larger clone lies one base away. The rearrangement uses TRBV29-1 and TRBJ2-5; no definite D call. CDR3 length: 11 amino acids. V was clipped by 6 bases and J by 4 bases, with 9 bases between them. From germline, CDR1 is SQVTM and CDR2 ANQGSEA. CDR3: CSVIGVETQYF. The CDR3 DNA reads TGCAGCGTCATAGGAGTAGAGACCCAGTACTTC. The full variable domain, in which reference TRBV29-1 and TRBJ2-5 provide the parts outside the CDR3, is SAVISQKPSRDICQRGTSLTIQCQVDSQVTMMFWYRQQPGQSLTLIATANQGSEATYESGFVIDKFPISRPNLTFSTLTVSNMSPEDSSIYLCSVIGVETQYFGPGTRLLVL.

The rearrangement links TRBV25-1 to TRBJ2-1, with TRBD2 matching over 13 bases. J was trimmed by 3 bases and V by 2 bases; bases with no gene match: 7. CDR3 size: 18 residues. The germline gives CDR1 MGHDK, CDR2 SYGVNS. The CDR3 nucleotides are TGTGCCAGCAGTGAAGCCGGGACTAGCGGGATAAACTACAATGAGCAGTTCTTC. It yields the protein CASSEAGTSGINYNEQFF.

In the case of this clonotype: Likely a read error: the CDR3 ends without its conserved phenylalanine or tryptophan. The rearrangement uses TRBV6-5 and TRBJ1-1, with 7 bases that match TRBD1. With V trimmed by 0 bases and J by 4 bases, 5 bases remained unmatched. CDR3 length equals 15 residues. From germline, CDR1 is MNHEY and CDR2 SVGAGI. The CDR3 loop is CASSYSRGLGTEAFS. CDR3 sequence (DNA): TGTGCCAGCAGTTACTCGAGGGGGCTTGGCACTGAAGCTTTCTCT.

The chain recombines TRBV6-1 with TRBJ1-2, with TRBD1 as a possible D gene (5 bases). CDR1 and CDR2 from the germline V gene are MNHNS and SASEGT. Trimming took 7 bases from V and 4 from J, leaving 16 bases between them. The CDR3 covers 14 residues. CDR3 sequence: CASNKISGFYGYTF. The CDR3 coding sequence is TGTGCCAGCAACAAAATATCAGGGTTCTATGGCTACACCTTC.

The genes are TRBV5-1 and TRBJ1-1; the D gene is possibly TRBD1 (5 bases). The germline gives CDR1 SGHRS, CDR2 YFSETQ. The length of the CDR3 is 13 residues. V dropped 3 bases and J dropped 6 bases, with 12 bases sitting between them. The DNA of the CDR3 is TGCGCCAGCAGCTGGTGGGGGATCCCTGAAGCTTTCTTT. Translation gives CASSWWGIPEAFF.

On this clonotype itself: As the CDR3 is not closed by the conserved phenylalanine or tryptophan, this likely results from a read error. CDR3 sequence (DNA): TGCAGCGTAGAAAGAGGGACTAGTGGGAGGGCTGAGCAGTTCATC. Translating it yields CSVERGTSGRAEQFI. The chain carries TRBV29-1 and TRBJ2-1; 8 positions match TRBD2. Trimming removed 6 bases from V and 9 bases from J; junction bases left unmatched: 16. Germline CDR1 SQVTM, CDR2 ANQGSEA. This CDR3 is built from 15 residues.

The chain joins TRBV2 to TRBJ2-1; no firm D call. Germline V gives CDR1 SNHLY, CDR2 FYNNEI. The CDR3 contains 12 residues. V was cut by 3 bases and J by 6 bases, with 6 bases left in between. In DNA, the CDR3 is TGTGCCAGCAGTGAGGAGAGCAATGAGCAGTTCTTC. It encodes CASSEESNEQFF.

The rearrangement uses TRBV6-6 and TRBJ2-7; 9 bases are shared with TRBD2. Germline V gene lookup returns CDR1 MNHNY and CDR2 SVGAGI (reference sequence). The CDR3 length is 16 residues. Trimming at V came to 2 bases and at J to 2 bases, leaving 7 bases not matched to a gene. CDR3: CASSYLNSGSPYEQYF. The CDR3 DNA reads TGTGCCAGCAGTTACCTTAATAGCGGGAGCCCCTACGAGCAGTACTTC.

To note about this clonotype: It may be a read error: a sequence one base away is much more abundant. The genes are TRBV12-3 or TRBV12-4 and TRBJ1-1; D gene ambiguous. This CDR3 contains 11 residues. Trimming removed 10 bases at V and 5 bases at J, with 11 bases between. The CDR3 here is CANSLLTEAFF. CDR3 coding DNA: TGTGCCAACAGCCTCCTAACTGAAGCTTTCTTT.

As to this clonotype: Given a much more abundant clone one base away, this may be a read error. CDR3 nucleotides: TGCGCCAGCAGCCAAGCCCACGGCGGGACAGTAAATCAGCCCCAGCATTTT. It encodes CASSQAHGGTVNQPQHF. The chain is built from TRBV4-1 and TRBJ1-5, with 7 bases fitting TRBD1. Germline values: CDR1 MGHRA, CDR2 YSYEKL. The CDR3 runs to 17 residues. With V trimmed by 1 base and J by 4 bases, 10 bases remained unmatched.

Of note for this clonotype: One end of the junction is discordant with germline, which a read error may explain. The CDR3, as DNA: TGTGCCAGGAGCTTAACGGCAGGGTTGGGCAATGGGCAGTTCTTC. Residues: CARSLTAGLGNGQFF. The chain combines TRBV11-2 with TRBJ2-1; a possible D gene is TRBD1 (5 bases). Germline V gives CDR1 SGHAT, CDR2 FQNNGV. CDR3 length: 15 amino acids.

This clonotype has just one count. It may be a read error: a sequence one base away is much more abundant. CDR3 sequence: CASSYLQGSNQPLHF. For the CDR3, the DNA is TGTGCCAGCAGTTACTTACAGGGTAGCAATCAGCCCCTGCATTTT. The V gene is TRBV6-6, the J gene TRBJ1-5, with a tentative D call TRBD1 (6 bases). The length of the CDR3 is 15 residues. Germline V gives CDR1 MNHNY, CDR2 SVGAGI (reference sequence).

At least ten counts were recorded for this clonotype. V gene TRBV12-3 or TRBV12-4 combines with J gene TRBJ2-7; maybe TRBD1 (6 bases). V lost 6 bases to trimming and J lost 5 bases, with 14 bases between them. The CDR3 contains 13 residues. The CDR3 DNA reads as TGTGCCAGCAGGTATACAGGGTCCCACGAGCAGTACTTC. Its protein is CASRYTGSHEQYF.

Comment on this clonotype: This may arise from a read error, as a much more abundant clone is one base away. The rearrangement uses TRBV12-3 or TRBV12-4 and TRBJ1-2; D not resolved. CDR3 size: 13 residues. CDR3 amino acids: CASRLDGNYGYIF. The CDR3 nucleotides read TGTGCCAGCAGATTGGACGGGAACTATGGCTACATCTTC.

This clonotype was counted many times. The J gene is TRBJ1-2, the V gene TRBV12-3 or TRBV12-4; TRBD1 matches 7 bases. The CDR3 is 13 residues long. V trimming: 6 bases; J trimming: 4 bases; junction bases outside the gene matches: 5. In DNA form, the CDR3 reads TGTGCCAGCAGCCCGACAGGGACCTATGGCTACACCTTC. As protein: CASSPTGTYGYTF.

In regard to this clonotype: The CDR3 ends on some other residue instead of the conserved phenylalanine or tryptophan, so this is likely a read error. The CDR3 reads CASSHSGDNYGYTL. CDR3 sequence (DNA): TGTGCTAGCAGCCACTCGGGCGATAACTATGGCTACACCCTC. This chain links TRBV6-5 with TRBJ1-2; D unclear. Per germline, CDR1 MNHEY and CDR2 SVGAGI. The CDR3 is made up of 14 amino acids.

As for this clonotype: At one end, the junction sequence differs from germline, possibly due to a read error. CDR3 in amino acids: CAGSLGRGNSDTQYF. CDR3 coding DNA: TGTGCCGGCAGTCTTGGACGGGGGAACTCAGATACGCAGTATTTT. The chain carries TRBV11-2 and TRBJ2-3; D may be TRBD2 (6 bases). CDR3 size: 15 residues. The germline CDR1 and CDR2 sequences are SGHAT and FQNNGV.

This clonotype was seen many times. The chain couples TRBV6-6 to TRBJ2-7, with TRBD1 identical over 8 bases. This CDR3 spans 14 amino acids. Germline V lookup: CDR1 MNHNY, CDR2 SVGAGI (reference sequence). J was trimmed by 0 bases and V by 5 bases; bases with no gene match: 3. The CDR3 DNA reads as TGTGCCAGCAGTACGACAGGGGACTCCTACGAGCAGTACTTC. This sequence encodes CASSTTGDSYEQYF.

This clonotype was found once. Compared with germline, one end of the junction differs, possibly owing to a read error. The J gene is TRBJ2-5, the V gene TRBV7-9; D might be TRBD2 (6 bases). The germline V gene has CDR1 SEHNR and CDR2 FQNEAQ (reference sequence). The CDR3 spans 14 residues. CDR3 nucleotides: TGTGCCAGCAGCTCTCCCGGGAGACAAGTGACCCAGTACTTC. Encoded protein: CASSSPGRQVTQYF.

The rearrangement uses TRBV29-1 and TRBJ1-3; D call uncertain. V dropped 6 bases and J dropped 7 bases, with 25 bases sitting between them. The V gene's germline CDR1 is SQVTM and CDR2 ANQGSEA. This CDR3 is built from 16 residues. CDR3 DNA sequence: TGCAGCGTAACTGTATCTTCTCCAGGCGTGGGGAACACCATATATTTT. Translated, it gives CSVTVSSPGVGNTIYF.

This clonotype was picked up many times. The rearrangement joins TRBV4-3 to TRBJ1-5; the D gene is possibly TRBD1 (5 bases). V lost 3 bases to trimming and J lost 5 bases, with 8 bases between them. The CDR3 contains 13 residues. CDR1 LGHNA and CDR2 YSLEER come from the germline V gene. The CDR3 region is CASSQGLDQPQHF. DNA of the CDR3: TGCGCCAGCAGCCAGGGACTGGATCAGCCCCAGCATTTT.

The genes are TRBV6-5 and TRBJ1-5; D ambiguous. Germline V gene data show CDR1 as MNHEY and CDR2 as SVGAGI. V dropped 4 bases and J dropped 9 bases, with 13 bases sitting between them. The CDR3 is 13 residues long. CDR3: CASSCSGLRPQHF. The CDR3, as DNA: TGTGCCAGCAGTTGCTCTGGGTTACGGCCCCAGCATTTT.

The rearrangement joins TRBV6-1 to TRBJ1-2; D perhaps matches TRBD1 (6 bases). This CDR3 has 15 residues. Germline V gene lookup returns CDR1 MNHNS and CDR2 SASEGT. The germline V and J ends were trimmed by 9 bases and 4 bases, with 21 bases remaining between them. The chain's CDR3 is CASRDQGRGGYGYTF. In DNA form, the CDR3 reads TGTGCCAGTAGGGACCAGGGGCGAGGTGGCTATGGCTACACCTTC.

This clonotype occurred a few times. Because the CDR3 is missing its conserved closing phenylalanine or tryptophan, this is likely a read error. The J gene is TRBJ2-7, the V gene TRBV11-2; 8 bases map to TRBD2. CDR1 is SGHAT, CDR2 FQNNGV, per germline. V was clipped by 7 bases and J by 6 bases; unmatched bases: 11. The CDR3 totals 14 residues. In DNA form, the CDR3 reads TGTGCCAGCAAAGGACTAGCTGGAGTAGGCGAGCAGTACCTC. It translates to CASKGLAGVGEQYL.

As for this clonotype: A much bigger clone sits one base away, suggesting this may be a read error. The rearrangement joins TRBV6-6 to TRBJ1-2, with TRBD1 as a possible D gene (6 bases). The CDR3 consists of 16 residues. The ends were cut back, 3 bases at V and 8 bases at J, with 22 bases in the middle. Germline values: CDR1 MNHNY, CDR2 SVGAGI (reference sequence). CDR3 coding DNA: TGTGCCAGCAGTTATTTAGTGTTTTCGGACGGGGGCGGCTACACCTTC. This translates into CASSYLVFSDGGGYTF.

This clonotype was found once. Sequence at one end of the junction differs from germline and may be a read error. This chain joins TRBV28 and TRBJ2-2; 9 nucleotides match TRBD1. The CDR3 extends over 16 amino acids. Germline values: CDR1 MDHEN, CDR2 SYDVKM. The CDR3 region is CPSSPETGGNTGELFF. CDR3 coding DNA: TGTCCCAGCAGTCCTGAGACAGGGGGAAACACCGGGGAGCTGTTTTTT.

The chain carries TRBV10-3 and TRBJ2-7; 9 bases are a match to TRBD2. CDR3 size: 15 residues. Per the germline V gene, CDR1 is ENHRY and CDR2 is SYGVKD. Losses at the gene ends were 4 bases for V and 7 bases for J; bases not matched to a gene: 11. The CDR3 bases are TGTGCCATCAGTGGGGCTAGCGGGGATCTACGAGAGCAGTACTTC. Its protein is CAISGASGDLREQYF.

To note about this clonotype: A clone one base away is much larger, so this may be a read error. The V and J genes are TRBV12-3 or TRBV12-4 and TRBJ2-1; D unclear. With 6 bases removed from V and 7 bases from J, the gap between germline ends came to 13 bases. The CDR3 totals 13 residues. This CDR3 reads CASSPGFINEQFF. The CDR3 DNA sequence: TGTGCCAGCAGCCCGGGCTTCATAAATGAGCAGTTCTTC.

The table lists this clonotype with many counts. The chain has TRBV6-1 and TRBJ2-2; D perhaps matches TRBD2 (5 bases). Germline assignment: CDR1 MNHNS and CDR2 SASEGT. CDR3 length: 15 residues. The V gene lost 5 bases and the J gene lost 5 bases, with 15 bases spanning the gap. This CDR3 reads CASSPGFSPTGELFF. The DNA of the CDR3 is TGTGCCAGCAGTCCGGGATTTAGTCCTACCGGGGAGCTGTTTTTT.